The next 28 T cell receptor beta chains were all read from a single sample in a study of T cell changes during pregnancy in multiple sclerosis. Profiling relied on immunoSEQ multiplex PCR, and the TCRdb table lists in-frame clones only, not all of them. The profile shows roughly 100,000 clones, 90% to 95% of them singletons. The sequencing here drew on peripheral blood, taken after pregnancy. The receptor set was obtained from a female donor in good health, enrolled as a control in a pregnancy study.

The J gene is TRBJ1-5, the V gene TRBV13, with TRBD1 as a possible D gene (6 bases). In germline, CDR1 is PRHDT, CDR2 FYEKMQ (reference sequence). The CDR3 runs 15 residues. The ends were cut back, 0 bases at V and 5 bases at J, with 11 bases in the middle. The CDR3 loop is CASSLGRGAHQPQHF. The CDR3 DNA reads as TGTGCCAGCAGCTTAGGACGGGGGGCCCATCAGCCCCAGCATTTT. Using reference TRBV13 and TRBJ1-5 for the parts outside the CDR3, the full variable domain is AAGVIQSPRHLIKEKRETATLKCYPIPRHDTVYWYQQGPGQDPQFLISFYEKMQSDKGSIPDRFSAQQFSDYHSELNMSSLELGDSALYFCASSLGRGAHQPQHFGDGTRLSIL.

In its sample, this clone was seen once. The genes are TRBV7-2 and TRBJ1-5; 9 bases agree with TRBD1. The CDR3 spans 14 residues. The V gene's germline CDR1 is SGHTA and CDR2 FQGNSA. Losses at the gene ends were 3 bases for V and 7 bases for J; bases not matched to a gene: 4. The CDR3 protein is CASSLGTGPQPQHF. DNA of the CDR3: TGTGCCAGCAGCTTGGGGACAGGGCCACAGCCCCAGCATTTT.

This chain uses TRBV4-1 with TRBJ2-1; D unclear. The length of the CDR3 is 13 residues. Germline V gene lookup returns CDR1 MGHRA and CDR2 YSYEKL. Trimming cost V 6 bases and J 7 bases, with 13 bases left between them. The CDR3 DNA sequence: TGCGCCAGCAGTTTATCCCCCGCGAATGAGCAGTTCTTC. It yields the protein CASSLSPANEQFF.

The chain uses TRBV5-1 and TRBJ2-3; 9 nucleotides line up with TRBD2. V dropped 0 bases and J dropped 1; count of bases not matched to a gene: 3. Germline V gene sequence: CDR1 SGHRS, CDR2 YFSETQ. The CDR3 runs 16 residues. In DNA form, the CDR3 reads TGCGCCAGCAGCTTGGCCCAGCGGGGGGGCACAGATACGCAGTATTTT. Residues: CASSLAQRGGTDTQYF.

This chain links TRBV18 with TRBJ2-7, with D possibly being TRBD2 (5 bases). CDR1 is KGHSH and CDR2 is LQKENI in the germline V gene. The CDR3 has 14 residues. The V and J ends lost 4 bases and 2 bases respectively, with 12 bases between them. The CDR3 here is CASSQGSSAYEQYF. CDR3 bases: TGTGCCAGCTCACAAGGGAGTTCCGCCTACGAGCAGTACTTC.

CDR3 DNA: TGTGCCAGTAGTCTAGGGGGCGCCTCTAATGGCTACACCTTC. Encoded protein: CASSLGGASNGYTF. The rearrangement links TRBV19 to TRBJ1-2; TRBD1 matches at 7 bases. V lost 5 bases to trimming and J lost 6 bases; unmatched junction nucleotides: 9. Germline V gene lookup returns CDR1 LNHDA and CDR2 SQIVND (reference sequence). The CDR3 consists of 14 residues.

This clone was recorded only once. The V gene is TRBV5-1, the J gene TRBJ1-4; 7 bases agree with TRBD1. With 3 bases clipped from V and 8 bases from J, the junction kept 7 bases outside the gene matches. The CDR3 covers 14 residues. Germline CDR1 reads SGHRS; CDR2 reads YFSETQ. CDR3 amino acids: CASSSDRLGEKLFF. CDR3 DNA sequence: TGCGCCAGCAGCTCGGACAGGTTGGGGGAAAAACTGTTTTTT.

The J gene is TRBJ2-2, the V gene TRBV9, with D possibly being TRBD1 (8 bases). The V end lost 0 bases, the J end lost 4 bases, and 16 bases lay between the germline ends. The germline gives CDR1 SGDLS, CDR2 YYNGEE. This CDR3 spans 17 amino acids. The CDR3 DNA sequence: TGTGCCAGCAGCGTAGCCCACAGGGGGGGGTCCACCGGGGAGCTGTTTTTT. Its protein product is CASSVAHRGGSTGELFF.

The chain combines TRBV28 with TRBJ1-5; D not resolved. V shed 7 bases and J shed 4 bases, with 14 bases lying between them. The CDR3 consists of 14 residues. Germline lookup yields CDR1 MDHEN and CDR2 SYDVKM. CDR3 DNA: TGTGCCAGCAACTTACAGCCGGTGAATCAGCCCCAGCATTTT. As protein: CASNLQPVNQPQHF. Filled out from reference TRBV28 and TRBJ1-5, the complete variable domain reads DVKVTQSSRYLVKRTGEKVFLECVQDMDHENMFWYRQDPGLGLRLIYFSYDVKMKEKGDIPEGYSVSREKKERFSLILESASTNQTSMYLCASNLQPVNQPQHFGDGTRLSIL.

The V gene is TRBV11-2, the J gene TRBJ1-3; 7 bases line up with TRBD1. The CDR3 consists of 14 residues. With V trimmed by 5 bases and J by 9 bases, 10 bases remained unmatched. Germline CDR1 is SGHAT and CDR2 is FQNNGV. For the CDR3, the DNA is TGTGCCAGCAGCCTCACAGGGGCCCAGGGCACCATATATTTT. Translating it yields CASSLTGAQGTIYF.

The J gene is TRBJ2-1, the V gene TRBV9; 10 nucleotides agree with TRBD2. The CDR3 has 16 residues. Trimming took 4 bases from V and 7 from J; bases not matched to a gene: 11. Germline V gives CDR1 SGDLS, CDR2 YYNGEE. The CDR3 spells CASSLRAGGPRNEQFF. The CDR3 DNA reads TGTGCCAGCAGCCTCCGAGCGGGGGGGCCGAGGAATGAGCAGTTCTTC.

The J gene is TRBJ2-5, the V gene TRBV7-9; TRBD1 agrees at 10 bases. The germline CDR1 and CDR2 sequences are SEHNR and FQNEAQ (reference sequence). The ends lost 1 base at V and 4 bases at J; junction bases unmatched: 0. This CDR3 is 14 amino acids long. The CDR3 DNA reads TGTGCCAGCAGCTTAGGACAGGGGGCAGAGACCCAGTACTTC. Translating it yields CASSLGQGAETQYF.

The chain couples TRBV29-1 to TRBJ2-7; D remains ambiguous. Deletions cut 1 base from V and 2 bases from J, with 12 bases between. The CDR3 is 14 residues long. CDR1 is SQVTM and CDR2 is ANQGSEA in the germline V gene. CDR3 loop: CSVEVGGLPYEQYF. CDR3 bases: TGCAGCGTTGAAGTTGGCGGTTTGCCCTACGAGCAGTACTTC.

CDR3 region: CATPGTGNTGELFF. In DNA, the CDR3 is TGTGCCACCCCCGGGACAGGGAACACCGGGGAGCTGTTTTTT. This chain links TRBV15 with TRBJ2-2; 8 bases match TRBD1. The CDR3 is made up of 14 amino acids. The junction had 3 bases not matched to a gene; V was cut back by 8 bases and J by 1 base. CDR1 is LNHNV, CDR2 YYDKDF, per germline (reference sequence).

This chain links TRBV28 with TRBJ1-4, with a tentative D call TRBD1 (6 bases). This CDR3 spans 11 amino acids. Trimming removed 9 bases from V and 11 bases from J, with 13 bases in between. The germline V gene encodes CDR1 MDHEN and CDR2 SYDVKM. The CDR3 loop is CASRGTYKLFF. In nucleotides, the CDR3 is TGTGCCAGTAGGGGGACGTATAAACTGTTTTTT.

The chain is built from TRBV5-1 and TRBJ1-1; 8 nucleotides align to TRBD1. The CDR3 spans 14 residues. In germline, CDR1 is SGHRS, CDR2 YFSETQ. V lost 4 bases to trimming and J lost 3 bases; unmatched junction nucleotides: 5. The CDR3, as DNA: TGCGCCAGCAGCCTGACAGGGGTTGACACTGAAGCTTTCTTT. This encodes CASSLTGVDTEAFF.

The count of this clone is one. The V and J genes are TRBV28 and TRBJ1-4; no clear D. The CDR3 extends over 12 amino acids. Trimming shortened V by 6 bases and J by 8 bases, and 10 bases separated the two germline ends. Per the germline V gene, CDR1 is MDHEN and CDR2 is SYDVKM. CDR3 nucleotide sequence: TGTGCCAGCAGCGAGGGAAAGGAAAAACTGTTTTTT. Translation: CASSEGKEKLFF.

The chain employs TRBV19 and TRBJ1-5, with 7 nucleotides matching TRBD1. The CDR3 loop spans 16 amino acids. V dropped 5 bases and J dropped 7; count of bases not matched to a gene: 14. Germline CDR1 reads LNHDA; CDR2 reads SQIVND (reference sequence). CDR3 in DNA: TGTGCCAGTAGTCCACAGGGGCCCCGATTGACCCAGCCCCAGCATTTT. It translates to CASSPQGPRLTQPQHF. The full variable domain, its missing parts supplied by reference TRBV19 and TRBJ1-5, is DGGITQSPKYLFRKEGQNVTLSCEQNLNHDAMYWYRQDPGQGLRLIYYSQIVNDFQKGDIAEGYSVSREKKESFPLTVTSAQKNPTAFYLCASSPQGPRLTQPQHFGDGTRLSIL.

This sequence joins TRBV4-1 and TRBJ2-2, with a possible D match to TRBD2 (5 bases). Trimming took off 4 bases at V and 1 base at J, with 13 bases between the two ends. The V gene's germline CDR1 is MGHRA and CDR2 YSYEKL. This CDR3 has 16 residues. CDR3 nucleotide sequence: TGCGCCAGCAGCCCATTCGGTGGAGGGAACACCGGGGAGCTGTTTTTT. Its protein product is CASSPFGGGNTGELFF.

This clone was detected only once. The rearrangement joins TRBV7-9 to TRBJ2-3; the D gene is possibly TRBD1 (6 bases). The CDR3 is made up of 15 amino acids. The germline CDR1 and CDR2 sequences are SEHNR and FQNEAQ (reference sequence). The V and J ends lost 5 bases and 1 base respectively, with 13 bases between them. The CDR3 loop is CASSRATGGTDTQYF. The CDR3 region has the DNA TGTGCCAGCAGCCGGGCGACAGGCGGCACAGATACGCAGTATTTT.

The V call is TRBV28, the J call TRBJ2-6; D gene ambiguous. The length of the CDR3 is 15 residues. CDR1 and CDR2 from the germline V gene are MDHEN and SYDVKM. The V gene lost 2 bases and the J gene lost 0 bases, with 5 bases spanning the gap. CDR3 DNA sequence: TGTGCCAGCAGTTTAAGACTCTCTGGGGCCAACGTCCTGACTTTC. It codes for CASSLRLSGANVLTF.

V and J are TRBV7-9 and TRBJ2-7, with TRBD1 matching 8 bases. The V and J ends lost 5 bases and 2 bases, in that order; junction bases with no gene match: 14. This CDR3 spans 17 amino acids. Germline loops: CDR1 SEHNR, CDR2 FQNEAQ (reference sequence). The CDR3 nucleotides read TGTGCCAGCAGCCGTAGATCTGGGACAGGCCGCACCTACGAGCAGTACTTC. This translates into CASSRRSGTGRTYEQYF.

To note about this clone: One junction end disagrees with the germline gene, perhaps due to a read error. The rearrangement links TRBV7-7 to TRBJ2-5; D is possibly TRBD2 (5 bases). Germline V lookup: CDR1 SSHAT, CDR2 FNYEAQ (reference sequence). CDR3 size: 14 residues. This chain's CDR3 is CASSSTGVGETQYF. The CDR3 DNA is TGTGCTAGCAGCTCGACCGGGGTCGGAGAGACCCAGTACTTC.

CDR3 protein: CASSLGQATTNEKLFF. The CDR3 bases are TGTGCCAGCAGCTTGGGACAGGCGACAACTAATGAAAAACTGTTTTTT. The chain couples TRBV7-9 to TRBJ1-4, with 8 bases identical to TRBD1. Losses at the gene ends were 3 bases for V and 0 bases for J; bases not matched to a gene: 3. The CDR3 runs 16 residues. Germline CDR1 is SEHNR and CDR2 is FQNEAQ (reference sequence).

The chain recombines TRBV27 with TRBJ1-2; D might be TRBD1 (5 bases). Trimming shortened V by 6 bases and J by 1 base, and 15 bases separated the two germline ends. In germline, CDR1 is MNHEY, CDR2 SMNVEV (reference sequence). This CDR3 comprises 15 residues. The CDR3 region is CASSPTRGVNYGYTF. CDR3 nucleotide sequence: TGTGCCAGCAGCCCCACCCGGGGGGTTAACTATGGCTACACCTTC.

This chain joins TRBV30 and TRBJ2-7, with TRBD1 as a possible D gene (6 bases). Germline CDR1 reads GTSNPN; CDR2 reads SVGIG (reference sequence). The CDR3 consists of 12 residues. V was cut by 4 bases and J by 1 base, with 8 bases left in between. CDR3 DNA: TGTGCCTGGACAGACAGGTCCTACGAGCAGTACTTC. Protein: CAWTDRSYEQYF.

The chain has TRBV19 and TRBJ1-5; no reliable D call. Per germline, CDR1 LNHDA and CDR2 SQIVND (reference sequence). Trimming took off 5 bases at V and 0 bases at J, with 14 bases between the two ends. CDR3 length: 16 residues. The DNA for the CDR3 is TGTGCCAGTAGTCGTAACATACGGAGTAGCAATCAGCCCCAGCATTTT. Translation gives CASSRNIRSSNQPQHF.

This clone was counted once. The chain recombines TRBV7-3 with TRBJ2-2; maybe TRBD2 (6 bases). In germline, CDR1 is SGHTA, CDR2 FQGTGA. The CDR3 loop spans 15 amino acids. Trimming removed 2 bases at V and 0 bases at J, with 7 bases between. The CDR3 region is CASSLGGSNTGELFF. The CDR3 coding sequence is TGTGCCAGCAGCTTAGGGGGGTCGAACACCGGGGAGCTGTTTTTT.